This entry lists 28 T cell receptor beta chains sequenced from one sample in a study of T cell changes during pregnancy in multiple sclerosis. Profiling relied on immunoSEQ multiplex PCR, and the TCRdb table lists in-frame clones only, not all of them. The sample lists about 100,000 clones, 92% occurring once. The starting material was peripheral blood, obtained after pregnancy. These receptor sequences come from a female donor with multiple sclerosis, enrolled in a pregnancy study.

V usage is TRBV28 and J usage is TRBJ2-7, with TRBD2 matching 7 bases. Germline-derived CDR1 and CDR2 are MDHEN and SYDVKM. Germline trimming cut 6 bases from V and 3 bases from J; bases unmatched to any gene: 5. The CDR3 extends over 13 amino acids. CDR3 sequence (DNA): TGTGCCAGCAGCTCTAGCGGTAACTACGAGCAGTACTTC. Translation gives CASSSSGNYEQYF.

The V call is TRBV11-3, the J call TRBJ2-7; TRBD1 matches at 12 bases. Germline V gene data show CDR1 as SGHNT and CDR2 as YENEEA. The CDR3 extends over 16 amino acids. V shed 2 bases, J shed 2 bases, and the junction held 4 bases outside the gene matches. The CDR3 nucleotides read TGTGCCAGCAGCTTACGGGGACAGGGGGCCGCCTACGAGCAGTACTTC. Amino acids: CASSLRGQGAAYEQYF.

The genes are TRBV7-9 and TRBJ1-6; D is possibly TRBD1 (6 bases). This CDR3 comprises 17 residues. V gave up 1 base and J gave up 7 bases, with 17 bases separating them. The germline V gene has CDR1 SEHNR and CDR2 FQNEAQ (reference sequence). CDR3 protein: CASSLVKGGGANSPLHF. DNA of the CDR3: TGTGCCAGCAGCTTAGTAAAGGGAGGGGGAGCCAATTCACCCCTCCACTTT. The variable domain in full, with the rest retrieved from reference TRBV7-9 and TRBJ1-6, is DTGVSQNPRHKITKRGQNVTFRCDPISEHNRLYWYRQTLGQGPEFLTYFQNEAQLEKSRLLSDRFSAERPKGSFSTLEIQRTEQGDSAMYLCASSLVKGGGANSPLHFGNGTRLTVT.

The chain employs TRBV29-1 and TRBJ2-5; TRBD1 matches 7 bases. V lost 7 bases to trimming and J lost 0 bases; unmatched junction nucleotides: 8. Germline values: CDR1 SQVTM, CDR2 ANQGSEA. There are 14 residues in the CDR3. CDR3 nucleotide sequence: TGCAGCGCCGTAACAGGGGTACACCAAGAGACCCAGTACTTC. Protein product: CSAVTGVHQETQYF.

CDR3 in DNA: TGTGCCAGCAGTCTACTAGGGACAGGGGGCAACACCGGGGAGCTGTTTTTT. Residues: CASSLLGTGGNTGELFF. This chain links TRBV7-8 with TRBJ2-2; 12 bases are a match to TRBD1. The junction had 7 bases not matched to a gene; V was cut back by 6 bases and J by 2 bases. Germline CDR1 is SGHVS and CDR2 is FQNEAQ. The CDR3 totals 17 residues.

The rearrangement links TRBV19 to TRBJ2-7; D possibly corresponds to TRBD2 (6 bases). The CDR3 is 15 amino acids. Germline assignment: CDR1 LNHDA and CDR2 SQIVND (reference sequence). V lost 5 bases to trimming and J lost 2 bases, with 16 bases between them. The CDR3 sequence: CASSPPTSPTYEQYF. In DNA, the CDR3 is TGTGCCAGTAGTCCTCCTACTAGCCCTACCTACGAGCAGTACTTC.

The V call is TRBV7-3, the J call TRBJ2-5; no clear D. CDR3 size: 13 residues. V was cut by 5 bases and J by 2 bases, with 9 bases left in between. Looked up from germline, CDR1 is SGHTA and CDR2 is FQGTGA. The CDR3 protein is CASSRGRQETQYF. CDR3 bases: TGTGCCAGCAGCCGAGGCCGACAAGAGACCCAGTACTTC. Supplemented by reference TRBV7-3 and TRBJ2-5, the full variable domain reads GAGVSQTPSNKVTEKGKYVELRCDPISGHTALYWYRQSLGQGPEFLIYFQGTGAADDSGLPNDRFFAVRPEGSVSTLKIQRTERGDSAVYLCASSRGRQETQYFGPGTRLLVL.

V is TRBV19 and J is TRBJ1-5; D ambiguous. The CDR3 extends over 15 amino acids. V was cut by 3 bases and J by 4 bases, with 13 bases left in between. Germline CDR1 and CDR2: LNHDA and SQIVND (reference sequence). Written as DNA, the CDR3 is TGTGCCAGTAGTATCGGTAACAGCTTGAATCAGCCCCAGCATTTT. Its translation: CASSIGNSLNQPQHF.

This sequence joins TRBV10-1 and TRBJ1-1, with D possibly being TRBD1 (6 bases). V gave up 6 bases and J gave up 0 bases, with 17 bases separating them. Per germline, CDR1 WNHNN and CDR2 SYGVQD (reference sequence). The CDR3 sequence is 16 residues long. DNA of the CDR3: TGCGCCAGCAGAAGAAGGACAGAAAGAGTGAACACTGAAGCTTTCTTT. It translates to CASRRRTERVNTEAFF.

The rearrangement links TRBV6-5 to TRBJ2-7; TRBD2 matches at 9 bases. Unmatched junction bases numbered 1, after V lost 3 bases and J lost 4 bases. The CDR3 consists of 13 residues. Germline lookup yields CDR1 MNHEY and CDR2 SVGAGI. CDR3 protein: CASSYLAGYEQYF. The CDR3 DNA follows: TGTGCCAGCAGTTATCTAGCGGGGTACGAGCAGTACTTC.

The genes are TRBV7-2 and TRBJ2-7; 9 nucleotides match TRBD2. Losses at the gene ends were 5 bases for V and 2 bases for J; bases not matched to a gene: 10. This CDR3 has 16 residues. Germline CDR1 SGHTA, CDR2 FQGNSA. The CDR3 nucleotides read TGTGCCAGCAGCCCCCTCCCCGGCGGGGGGGCCTACGAGCAGTACTTC. This sequence encodes CASSPLPGGGAYEQYF. Supplemented by reference TRBV7-2 and TRBJ2-7, the full variable domain reads GAGVSQSPSNKVTEKGKDVELRCDPISGHTALYWYRQSLGQGLEFLIYFQGNSAPDKSGLPSDRFSAERTGGSVSTLTIQRTQQEDSAVYLCASSPLPGGGAYEQYFGPGTRLTVT.

V usage is TRBV28 and J usage is TRBJ1-5, with D tentatively TRBD1 (5 bases). The CDR3 runs 14 residues. V dropped 2 bases and J dropped 6 bases, with 11 bases sitting between them. Per the germline V gene, CDR1 is MDHEN and CDR2 is SYDVKM. CDR3 residues: CASSLRGEGQPQHF. The CDR3 DNA reads as TGTGCCAGCAGTTTAAGGGGTGAAGGTCAGCCCCAGCATTTT. Together with reference TRBV28 and TRBJ1-5, the CDR3 gives the full variable domain: DVKVTQSSRYLVKRTGEKVFLECVQDMDHENMFWYRQDPGLGLRLIYFSYDVKMKEKGDIPEGYSVSREKKERFSLILESASTNQTSMYLCASSLRGEGQPQHFGDGTRLSIL.

The V call is TRBV19, the J call TRBJ2-2; tentatively, D is TRBD2 (5 bases). The germline gives CDR1 LNHDA, CDR2 SQIVND (reference sequence). CDR3 length: 15 residues. Trimming left V 1 base short and J 5 bases short, with 11 bases between. This CDR3 reads CASSIVGGRTGELFF. CDR3 coding DNA: TGTGCCAGTAGTATAGTCGGAGGTCGGACCGGGGAGCTGTTTTTT.

V is TRBV9 and J is TRBJ2-7; a possible D gene is TRBD1 (6 bases). Trimming left V 4 bases short and J 3 bases short, with 14 bases between. The germline gives CDR1 SGDLS, CDR2 YYNGEE. This CDR3 contains 14 residues. CDR3 DNA sequence: TGTGCCAGCAGCCCAGGGGCAGATGGCTACGAGCAGTACTTC. Residues: CASSPGADGYEQYF.

The chain recombines TRBV19 with TRBJ1-1; 8 bases align to TRBD1. The germline gives CDR1 LNHDA, CDR2 SQIVND (reference sequence). CDR3 length: 13 amino acids. Unmatched junction bases numbered 2, after V lost 3 bases and J lost 5 bases. The CDR3 nucleotides are TGTGCCAGTAGTATGCGGACAGGGACTGAAGCTTTCTTT. It translates to CASSMRTGTEAFF.

This clone was recorded only once. The chain couples TRBV29-1 to TRBJ1-3; D is ambiguous. Germline assignment: CDR1 SQVTM and CDR2 ANQGSEA. V dropped 3 bases and J dropped 9 bases, with 9 bases sitting between them. The CDR3 runs to 11 residues. CDR3: CSVDGYGTIYF. The CDR3 DNA reads TGCAGCGTTGACGGGTATGGCACCATATATTTT.

The chain carries TRBV10-3 and TRBJ1-4; tentative D call: TRBD1 (6 bases). Germline-derived CDR1 and CDR2 are ENHRY and SYGVKD. CDR3 length: 16 amino acids. Trimming removed 5 bases at V and 4 bases at J, with 17 bases between. The CDR3 sequence is CAISKRAGVGNEKLFF. The CDR3 DNA follows: TGTGCCATCAGTAAGCGTGCAGGGGTTGGTAATGAAAAACTGTTTTTT.

The count of this clone is one. The rearrangement links TRBV28 to TRBJ2-1, with TRBD1 matching over 9 bases. CDR3 length: 16 residues. Per germline, CDR1 MDHEN and CDR2 SYDVKM. V was pared by 6 bases and J by 7 bases, with 13 bases of the junction left unmatched. The DNA of the CDR3 is TGTGCCAGCAGCTACCACAGGGGGCCTGGTATAAATGAGCAGTTCTTC. Its protein is CASSYHRGPGINEQFF. The full variable domain, completed using reference TRBV28 and TRBJ2-1, is DVKVTQSSRYLVKRTGEKVFLECVQDMDHENMFWYRQDPGLGLRLIYFSYDVKMKEKGDIPEGYSVSREKKERFSLILESASTNQTSMYLCASSYHRGPGINEQFFGPGTRLTVL.

The J gene is TRBJ2-2, the V gene TRBV7-9, with TRBD2 identical over 8 bases. Losses at the gene ends were 5 bases for V and 1 base for J; bases not matched to a gene: 6. The germline CDR1 and CDR2 sequences are SEHNR and FQNEAQ (reference sequence). The CDR3 covers 16 residues. The CDR3 DNA reads TGTGCCAGCAGCCAAGCCAGCGGGGGGAACACCGGGGAGCTGTTTTTT. It translates to CASSQASGGNTGELFF.

The rearrangement links TRBV4-3 to TRBJ1-2, with D unclear. Germline V gene sequence: CDR1 LGHNA, CDR2 YSLEER. This CDR3 comprises 13 residues. Trimming shortened V by 0 bases and J by 2 bases, and 4 bases separated the two germline ends. The CDR3: CASSQDRNYGYTF. The CDR3 DNA sequence: TGCGCCAGCAGCCAAGACAGAAACTATGGCTACACCTTC.

This sequence joins TRBV28 and TRBJ2-5; D perhaps matches TRBD2 (6 bases). Trimming cost V 2 bases and J 4 bases, with 8 bases left between them. Germline CDR1 and CDR2: MDHEN and SYDVKM. This CDR3 comprises 13 residues. The CDR3 spells CASSLTGAETQYF. As DNA, the CDR3 is TGTGCCAGCAGTTTAACGGGAGCAGAGACCCAGTACTTC.

The rearrangement uses TRBV9 and TRBJ2-2; D gene unclear. The V end was cut by 2 bases, the J end by 0 bases, with 14 bases between. The germline CDR1 and CDR2 sequences are SGDLS and YYNGEE. The CDR3 loop spans 17 amino acids. The CDR3 protein is CASSVSSAPSNTGELFF. CDR3 nucleotides: TGTGCCAGCAGCGTTTCCTCCGCGCCCTCGAACACCGGGGAGCTGTTTTTT.

This chain links TRBV7-9 with TRBJ1-2; 10 bases are a match to TRBD1. This CDR3 is 15 amino acids long. The germline gives CDR1 SEHNR, CDR2 FQNEAQ (reference sequence). V lost 0 bases, J lost 8 bases, and 6 bases stayed unmatched. The CDR3 DNA is TGTGCCAGCAGCTTAGCCCCCGGACAGGGGGACGGCTACACCTTC. Translation: CASSLAPGQGDGYTF. Together with reference TRBV7-9 and TRBJ1-2, the CDR3 gives the full variable domain: DTGVSQNPRHKITKRGQNVTFRCDPISEHNRLYWYRQTLGQGPEFLTYFQNEAQLEKSRLLSDRFSAERPKGSFSTLEIQRTEQGDSAMYLCASSLAPGQGDGYTFGSGTRLTVV.

The V gene is TRBV18, the J gene TRBJ1-1; 9 bases align to TRBD1. With V trimmed by 4 bases and J by 4 bases, 1 base remained unmatched. The CDR3 runs 13 residues. Germline assignment: CDR1 KGHSH and CDR2 LQKENI. As DNA, the CDR3 is TGTGCCAGCTCACTACAGGGGGCCACTGAAGCTTTCTTT. Protein sequence: CASSLQGATEAFF.

V is TRBV4-1 and J is TRBJ1-3, with D hard to call. Germline CDR1 and CDR2: MGHRA and YSYEKL. CDR3 size: 17 residues. V dropped 1 base and J dropped 4 bases, with 17 bases sitting between them. The CDR3 coding sequence is TGCGCCAGCAGCCAAGGTCCTACCCGGTATTTCGGAAACACCATATATTTT. This translates into CASSQGPTRYFGNTIYF.

This clone was counted between two and nine times. The CDR3 here is CASSRDSYIYGYTF. The CDR3 coding sequence is TGTGCCAGTAGTCGTGACAGCTATATTTATGGCTACACCTTC. The chain employs TRBV19 and TRBJ1-2; weak D call: TRBD1 (5 bases). The CDR3 extends over 14 amino acids. The V gene's germline CDR1 is LNHDA and CDR2 SQIVND (reference sequence). V was pared by 5 bases and J by 5 bases, with 15 bases between.

This rearrangement joins TRBV9 to TRBJ1-2, with unresolved D. The CDR3 contains 13 residues. V gave up 0 bases and J gave up 8 bases, with 11 bases separating them. CDR1 and CDR2 (germline): SGDLS, YYNGEE. Here the CDR3 DNA reads TGTGCCAGCAGCGTAGCTGTGGGAGAGGGCTACACCTTC. Protein: CASSVAVGEGYTF.

The V and J genes are TRBV30 and TRBJ2-2; D unresolved. Germline V gene data show CDR1 as GTSNPN and CDR2 as SVGIG (reference sequence). V was pared by 0 bases and J by 1 base, with 18 bases between. The CDR3 has 18 residues. This CDR3 reads CAWSVLLFRMKNTGELFF. As DNA, the CDR3 is TGTGCCTGGAGTGTTCTTTTGTTCAGGATGAAGAACACCGGGGAGCTGTTTTTT.